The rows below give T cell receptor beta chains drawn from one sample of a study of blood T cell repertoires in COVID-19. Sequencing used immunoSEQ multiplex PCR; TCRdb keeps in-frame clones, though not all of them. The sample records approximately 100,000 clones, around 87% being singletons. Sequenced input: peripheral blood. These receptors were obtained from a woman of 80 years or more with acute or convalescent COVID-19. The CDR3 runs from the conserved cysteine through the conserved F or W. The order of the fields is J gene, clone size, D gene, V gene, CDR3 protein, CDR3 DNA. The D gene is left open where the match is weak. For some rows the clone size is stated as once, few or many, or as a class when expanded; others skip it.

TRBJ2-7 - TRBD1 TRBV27 CASSLSGTGALGQYF TGTGCCAGCAGTTTATCGGGGACAGGGGCTCTGGGGCAGTACTTC
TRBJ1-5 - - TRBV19 CASTGVRPHQPQHF TGTGCCAGTACGGGGGTCCGACCACATCAGCCCCAGCATTTT
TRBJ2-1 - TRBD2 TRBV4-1 CASSQDDGGARVSQFF TGCGCCAGCAGCCAAGATGACGGGGGGGCCAGGGTGTCGCAGTTCTTC
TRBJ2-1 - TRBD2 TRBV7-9 CASSQGLAKFF TGTGCCAGCAGCCAGGGACTAGCGAAGTTCTTC
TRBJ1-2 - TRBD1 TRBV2 CASSDRVPGLYGYTF TGTGCCAGCAGCGACAGGGTCCCGGGCCTTTATGGCTACACCTTC
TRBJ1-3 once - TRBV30 CAWSKGATSGNTIYF TGTGCCTGGAGTAAAGGGGCCACCTCTGGAAACACCATATATTTT
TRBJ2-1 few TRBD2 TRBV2 CASTSSSGVFSYNEQFF TGTGCCAGCACCTCGTCGAGCGGGGTGTTCTCCTACAATGAGCAGTTCTTC
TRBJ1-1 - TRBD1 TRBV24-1 CATRAGTGYTEAFF TGTGCCACCAGAGCCGGGACAGGTTACACTGAAGCTTTCTTT
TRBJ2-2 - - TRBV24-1 CATSDPQGTGELFF TGTGCCACCAGTGATCCCCAGGGGACCGGGGAGCTGTTTTTT
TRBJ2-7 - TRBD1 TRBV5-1 CASSLTGTAYEQYF TGCGCCAGCAGCCTAACCGGGACAGCCTACGAGCAGTACTTC
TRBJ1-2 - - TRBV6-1 CASSEGEGGGGYTF TGTGCCAGCAGTGAAGGAGAAGGGGGGGGAGGCTACACCTTC
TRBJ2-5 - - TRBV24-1 CATSGFVRSGLETQYF TGTGCCACCAGTGGGTTTGTTCGGTCGGGATTGGAGACCCAGTACTTC
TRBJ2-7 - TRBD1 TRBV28 CASSSRDSYEQYF TGTGCCAGCAGTTCCCGGGACAGCTACGAGCAGTACTTC
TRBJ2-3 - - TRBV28 CASTRGGYTDTQYF TGTGCCAGCACTAGGGGGGGATACACAGATACGCAGTATTTT
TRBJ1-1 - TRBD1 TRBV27 CASSSRTGGFGTEAFF TGTGCCAGCAGTTCGCGGACAGGGGGCTTCGGCACTGAAGCTTTCTTT
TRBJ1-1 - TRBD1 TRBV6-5 CASRSDRDKAFF TGTGCCAGCAGATCCGACAGGGACAAGGCTTTCTTT
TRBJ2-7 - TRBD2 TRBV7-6 CASSPRGGDRGYEQYF TGTGCCAGCAGCCCCCGGGGGGGGGACCGGGGGTACGAGCAGTACTTC
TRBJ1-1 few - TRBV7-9 CASSSKPGSGTEAFF TGTGCCAGCAGCTCTAAACCCGGGTCGGGAACTGAAGCTTTCTTT
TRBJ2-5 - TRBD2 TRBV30 CAWSVGAGGLFETQYF TGTGCCTGGAGTGTTGGGGCGGGGGGGCTTTTTGAGACCCAGTACTTC
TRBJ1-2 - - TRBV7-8 CASSPRGPWDYGYTF TGTGCCAGCAGCCCCCGCGGTCCTTGGGACTATGGCTACACCTTC
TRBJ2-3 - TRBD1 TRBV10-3 CAIRRTGDSTDTQYF TGTGCCATCAGAAGGACAGGGGATTCCACAGATACGCAGTATTTT
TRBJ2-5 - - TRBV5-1 CASSLATAQETQYF TGCGCCAGCAGCTTAGCGACAGCCCAAGAGACCCAGTACTTC
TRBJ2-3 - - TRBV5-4 CASSLYPGGRTDTQYF TGTGCCAGCAGCTTGTACCCGGGGGGCCGCACAGATACGCAGTATTTT
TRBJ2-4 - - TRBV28 CASRGVGREAIQYF TGTGCCAGCAGGGGGGTGGGCAGGGAGGCCATTCAGTACTTC
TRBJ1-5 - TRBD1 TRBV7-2 CASSTTGGINQPQHF TGTGCCAGCAGCACCACAGGGGGGATTAATCAGCCCCAGCATTTT
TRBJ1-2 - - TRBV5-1 CASSLGTAYYGYTF TGCGCCAGCAGCTTGGGGACAGCATACTATGGCTACACCTTC
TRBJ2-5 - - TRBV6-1 CASREGYQETQYF TGTGCCAGCAGGGAGGGATATCAGGAGACCCAGTACTTC
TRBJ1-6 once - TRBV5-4 CASSYDSSSPLHF TGTGCCAGCAGCTACGACAGCAGTTCACCCCTCCACTTT
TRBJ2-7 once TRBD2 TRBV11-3 CASSSGLEDYEQYF TGTGCCAGCAGCTCGGGACTAGAGGACTACGAGCAGTACTTC
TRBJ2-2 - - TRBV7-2 CASSPRNTGELFF TGTGCCAGCAGCCCGAGGAACACCGGGGAGCTGTTTTTT
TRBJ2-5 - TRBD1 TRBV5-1 CASSSGTGFQETQYF TGCGCCAGCAGCTCCGGGACAGGATTCCAAGAGACCCAGTACTTC
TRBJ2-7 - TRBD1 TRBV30 CAWSGTGDYEQYF TGTGCCTGGAGTGGGACAGGAGACTACGAGCAGTACTTC
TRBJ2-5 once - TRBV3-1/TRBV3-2 CASSQDTTTQETQYF TGTGCCAGCAGCCAAGATACAACTACCCAAGAGACCCAGTACTTC
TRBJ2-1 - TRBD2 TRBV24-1 CATSDSPLAEQFF TGTGCCACCAGTGATTCCCCACTAGCGGAGCAGTTCTTC
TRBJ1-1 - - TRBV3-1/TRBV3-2 CASSQWRLSGKGTEAFF TGTGCCAGCAGCCAATGGAGACTGAGCGGAAAGGGCACTGAAGCTTTCTTT
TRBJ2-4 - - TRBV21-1 CASSQTLRRAKNIQYF TGTGCCAGCAGCCAGACCCTCCGGAGGGCCAAAAACATTCAGTACTTC
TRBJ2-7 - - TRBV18 CASSQDSYEQYF TGTGCCAGCTCACAGGACAGCTACGAGCAGTACTTC
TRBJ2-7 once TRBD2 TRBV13 CASSLGLAGGRYF TGTGCCAGCAGCTTGGGACTAGCGGGGGGGAGGTACTTC
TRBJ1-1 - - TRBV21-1 CASSRGGLKSTEAFF TGTGCCAGCAGCAGGGGGGGACTGAAGAGCACTGAAGCTTTCTTT
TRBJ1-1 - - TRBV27 CASGRYTGARANTEAFF TGTGCCAGCGGGCGCTATACAGGAGCTCGGGCGAACACTGAAGCTTTCTTT
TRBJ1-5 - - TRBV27 CASSFSGQPQHF TGTGCCAGCAGTTTTTCGGGTCAGCCCCAGCATTTT
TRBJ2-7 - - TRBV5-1 CASSQQGHEQYF TGCGCCAGCAGCCAACAGGGTCACGAGCAGTACTTC
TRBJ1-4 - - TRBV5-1 CASSFEGRKEKLFF TGCGCCAGCAGCTTTGAGGGAAGGAAGGAAAAACTGTTTTTT
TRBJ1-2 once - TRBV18 CASSPVRDYGYTF TGTGCCAGCTCACCGGTCAGGGACTATGGCTACACCTTC